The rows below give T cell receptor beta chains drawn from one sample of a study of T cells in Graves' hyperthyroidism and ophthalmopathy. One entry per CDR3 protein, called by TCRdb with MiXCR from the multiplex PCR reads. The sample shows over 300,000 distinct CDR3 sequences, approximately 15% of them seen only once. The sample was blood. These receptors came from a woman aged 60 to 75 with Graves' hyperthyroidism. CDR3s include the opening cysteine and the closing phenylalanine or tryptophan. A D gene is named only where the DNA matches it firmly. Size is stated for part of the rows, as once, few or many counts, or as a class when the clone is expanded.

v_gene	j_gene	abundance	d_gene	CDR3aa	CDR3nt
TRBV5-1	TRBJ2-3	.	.	CASSLDHITDTQYF	TGCGCCAGCAGCTTGGATCACATCACAGATACGCAGTATTTT
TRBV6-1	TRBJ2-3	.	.	CASSEPGSSTDTQYF	TGTGCCAGCAGTGAGCCGGGGTCTAGCACAGATACGCAGTATTTT
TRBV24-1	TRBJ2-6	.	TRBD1	CATGTGGSGANVLTF	TGTGCCACTGGGACAGGGGGCTCTGGGGCCAACGTCCTGACTTTC
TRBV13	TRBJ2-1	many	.	CASSLGAPMSSYNEQFF	TGTGCCAGCAGCTTAGGGGCGCCGATGAGCTCCTACAATGAGCAGTTCTTC
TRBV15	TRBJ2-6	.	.	CATSRDLGTFNVLTF	TGTGCCACCAGCAGAGATTTGGGGACATTCAACGTCCTGACTTTC
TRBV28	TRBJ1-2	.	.	CALRGGGYGYTF	TGTGCCCTTCGGGGAGGGGGCTATGGCTACACCTTC
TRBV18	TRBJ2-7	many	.	CASSPWVSSYEQYF	TGTGCCAGCTCTCCCTGGGTGAGCTCCTACGAGCAGTACTTC
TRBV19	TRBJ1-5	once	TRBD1	CASSIEGTGTSRNQPQHF	TGTGCCAGTAGTATAGAAGGGACAGGGACCTCCCGGAATCAGCCCCAGCATTTT
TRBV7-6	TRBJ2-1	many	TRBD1	CASSLGLRRGNEQFF	TGTGCCAGCAGCTTAGGGCTACGCAGGGGGAATGAGCAGTTCTTC
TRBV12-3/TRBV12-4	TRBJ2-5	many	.	CASSLALRESETQYF	TGTGCCAGCAGTTTAGCGCTAAGGGAGTCTGAGACCCAGTACTTC
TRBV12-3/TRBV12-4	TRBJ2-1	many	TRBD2	CASSLLAGGLGQFF	TGTGCCAGCAGCCTACTAGCGGGAGGTCTCGGGCAGTTCTTC
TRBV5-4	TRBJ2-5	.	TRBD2	CASSGERGSQETQYF	TGTGCCAGCAGCGGGGAGCGGGGGTCCCAAGAGACCCAGTACTTC
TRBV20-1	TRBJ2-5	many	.	CSAKTVGETQYF	TGCAGTGCTAAGACAGTGGGTGAGACCCAGTACTTC
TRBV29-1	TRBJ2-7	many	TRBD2	CSVSGRRRSYEQYF	TGCAGCGTGAGCGGGAGACGGCGATCCTACGAGCAGTACTTC
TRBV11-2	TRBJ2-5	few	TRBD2	CASSSRLAGETQYF	TGTGCCAGCAGCTCTAGACTAGCAGGGGAGACCCAGTACTTC
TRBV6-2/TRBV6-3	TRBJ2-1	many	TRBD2	CASRAKTSGTPYNEQFF	TGTGCCAGCAGAGCTAAGACTAGCGGGACCCCCTACAATGAGCAGTTCTTC
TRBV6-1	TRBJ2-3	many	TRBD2	CASSEGLAGRGVVYTQYF	TGTGCCAGCAGTGAAGGACTAGCCGGCAGAGGCGTCGTCTATACGCAGTATTTT
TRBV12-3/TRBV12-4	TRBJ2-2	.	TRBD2	CASSLVISSGEYVGELFF	TGTGCCAGCAGTTTAGTAATTTCTAGCGGGGAGTATGTCGGGGAGCTGTTTTTT
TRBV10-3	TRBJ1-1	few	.	CAISEIRGIDTEAFF	TGTGCCATCAGTGAAATCAGGGGAATCGACACTGAAGCTTTCTTT
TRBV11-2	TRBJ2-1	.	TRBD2	CASRKLAGVPYNEQFF	TGTGCCAGCAGGAAACTAGCGGGAGTCCCCTACAATGAGCAGTTCTTC
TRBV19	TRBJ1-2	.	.	CASSMGAPGNYGYTF	TGTGCCAGTAGTATGGGTGCCCCCGGGAACTATGGCTACACCTTC
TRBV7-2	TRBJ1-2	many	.	CASSLTWAEGYTF	TGTGCCAGCAGCTTAACTTGGGCGGAGGGCTACACCTTC